These T cell receptor beta chains were read from a single sample in a study of CD8 T cells in ankylosing spondylitis. TCRdb re-called the 5' RACE reads through MiXCR, storing one row per CDR3 protein. The sample records approximately 150,000 distinct CDR3 sequences, roughly 10% being singletons. The sample consisted of blood, either unsorted or a sorted T cell fraction (not recorded which). These receptors came from a female donor with ankylosing spondylitis or in good health (not recorded which). The CDR3 runs from the conserved cysteine through the conserved F or W. A D gene is named only where the DNA matches it firmly. Size is omitted from some rows. Given values are once, few, many or a class for expanded clones.

>TRBD1|-|TRBV5-1|TRBJ1-2
CASSLESGQGAYYGYTF
TGCGCCAGCAGCTTGGAATCGGGACAGGGGGCCTACTATGGCTACACCTTC
>-|-|TRBV7-9|TRBJ2-5
CASSLDSRETQYF
TGTGCCAGCAGCTTAGACTCCAGAGAGACCCAGTACTTC
>-|many|TRBV29-1|TRBJ1-1
CSVEVEAGTEAFF
TGCAGCGTTGAAGTTGAGGCGGGGACTGAAGCTTTCTTT
>-|few|TRBV5-6|TRBJ1-2
CASSESRGYTF
TGTGCCAGCAGCGAATCGCGAGGCTACACCTTC
>TRBD2|few|TRBV12-3/TRBV12-4|TRBJ2-1
CASREGSGAYNEQFF
TGTGCCAGCCGTGAGGGTAGCGGGGCCTACAATGAGCAGTTCTTC
>-|-|TRBV7-9|TRBJ2-1
CASSLGTGRDEQFF
TGTGCCAGCAGCTTAGGAACAGGGAGGGATGAGCAGTTCTTC
>TRBD2|-|TRBV6-4|TRBJ2-1
CASAALAGGSYNEQFF
TGTGCCAGCGCGGCACTAGCGGGAGGTTCATACAATGAGCAGTTCTTC
>-|-|TRBV2|TRBJ2-1
CASSEAGENEQFF
TGTGCCAGCAGTGAAGCAGGGGAGAATGAGCAGTTCTTC
>-|many|TRBV12-3/TRBV12-4|TRBJ2-1
CASSLGQLRHNEQFF
TGTGCCAGCAGTTTAGGGCAGCTCAGACACAATGAGCAGTTCTTC
>-|-|TRBV9|TRBJ2-7
CASSVGEGGSYEQYF
TGTGCCAGCAGCGTAGGAGAGGGTGGATCCTACGAGCAGTACTTC
>-|-|TRBV27|TRBJ2-1
CASSLLATNNEQFF
TGTGCCAGCAGTTTACTGGCGACTAACAATGAGCAGTTCTTC
>-|few|TRBV5-1|TRBJ2-5
CASSLDRVEETQYF
TGCGCCAGCAGCTTGGACAGGGTTGAGGAGACCCAGTACTTC
>TRBD2|many|TRBV29-1|TRBJ2-1
CSVNSGRAGNEQFF
TGCAGCGTTAATAGCGGGAGGGCCGGGAATGAGCAGTTCTTC